Following are 27 T cell receptor beta chains from one sample sequenced in a study of spatial heterogeneity in lung cancer. MiXCR, run by TCRdb on the 5' RACE reads, gives a single entry per CDR3 protein. The data hold several thousand distinct CDR3 sequences, with around 5% observed a single time. Time point in this sample: sample taken at primary tumor resection. Whole RNA from tumor, nontumor lung or frozen PBMC was sequenced unsorted. The sequencing here drew on normal lung tissue next to the tumor, taken at surgery. All receptors derive from a female donor with early-stage non-small cell lung cancer.

This clonotype is categorized as medium-sized. Within a library made for alpha chains, this beta chain is off target, and its count is uninformative. CDR3 nucleotide sequence: TGTGCCAGCAGCTTTCATCCAGCCAAAAACATTCAGTACTTC. Translation: CASSFHPAKNIQYF. The chain links TRBV11-2 to TRBJ2-4; D not resolved. Deletions cut 3 bases from V and 0 bases from J, with 6 bases between. Per the germline V gene, CDR1 is SGHAT and CDR2 is FQNNGV. The CDR3 extends over 14 amino acids.

This clonotype was picked up many times. Since the library was made to target alpha chains, this beta chain is a stray read and its abundance is not meaningful. This chain links TRBV20-1 with TRBJ2-7, with TRBD2 matching 7 bases. V lost 1 base and J lost 5; bases outside the gene matches: 5. CDR3 length: 13 amino acids. The germline V gene has CDR1 DFQATT and CDR2 SNEGSKA (reference sequence). CDR3 bases: TGCAGTGCTAGAGGTGGGCGGGAGAACGAGCAGTACTTC. The encoded protein is CSARGGRENEQYF.

By share of the sample, this clonotype is medium-sized. The library was prepared for alpha chains; this beta chain is a stray read, so its frequency means little. The V gene is TRBV6-1, the J gene TRBJ1-4, with 7 bases lining up with TRBD1. V was clipped by 3 bases and J by 6 bases; unmatched bases: 4. Per the germline V gene, CDR1 is MNHNS and CDR2 is SASEGT. The CDR3 spans 14 residues. The CDR3 loop reads CASSDTGDHEKLFF. For the CDR3, the DNA is TGTGCCAGCAGTGATACAGGGGATCATGAAAAACTGTTTTTT.

With regard to this clonotype: A library made for alpha chains picked up this beta chain off target, so its size means little. The chain joins TRBV2 to TRBJ2-1; tentative D call: TRBD1 (6 bases). The CDR3 runs 13 residues. V shed 10 bases and J shed 5 bases, with 15 bases lying between them. Germline V lookup: CDR1 SNHLY, CDR2 FYNNEI. The CDR3 protein is CATATTGNNEQFF. The CDR3 region has the DNA TGTGCCACCGCTACTACAGGGAACAATGAGCAGTTCTTC.

In this sample, this clonotype turned up a few times. The size of this beta chain means little, since it is a stray read in a library made for alpha chains. The chain carries TRBV2 and TRBJ1-5; the match to TRBD1 covers 9 bases. Germline-derived CDR1 and CDR2 are SNHLY and FYNNEI. Trimming cost V 1 base and J 6 bases; bases outside gene matches: 4. CDR3 length equals 15 residues. CDR3 sequence (DNA): TGTGCCAGCAGTGAAGTGGGGACAGGGAGTCAGCCCCAGCATTTT. Protein: CASSEVGTGSQPQHF. Full variable domain (remainder filled in from reference TRBV2 and TRBJ1-5): EPEVTQTPSHQVTQMGQEVILRCVPISNHLYFYWYRQILGQKVEFLVSFYNNEISEKSEIFDDQFSVERPDGSNFTLKIRSTKLEDSAMYFCASSEVGTGSQPQHFGDGTRLSIL.

This clonotype was counted a few times. Because this beta chain is a stray read in a library intended to capture alpha chains, its abundance should not be given much weight. This sequence joins TRBV29-1 and TRBJ2-3; D ambiguous. The CDR3 is 14 residues long. V was shortened by 4 bases and J by 0 bases, with 11 bases between the two germline ends. CDR1 and CDR2 from the germline V gene are SQVTM and ANQGSEA. In nucleotides, the CDR3 is TGCAGCGTTGTCGAACAGACTAGCACAGATACGCAGTATTTT. This translates into CSVVEQTSTDTQYF.

This clonotype has ten or more counts. This beta chain is an off-target read within a library intended for alpha chains, so its frequency means little. The genes are TRBV10-3 and TRBJ1-3; 8 bases match TRBD1. V shed 5 bases and J 4 bases; nucleotides not matched to a gene: 10. CDR1 is ENHRY, CDR2 SYGVKD, per germline. CDR3 length equals 16 residues. In DNA form, the CDR3 reads TGTGCCATCAGTCAAAATCCAGGGGGCGACGGAAACACCATATATTTT. Translated: CAISQNPGGDGNTIYF.

By frequency in the sample, this clonotype is medium-sized. The library was designed around alpha chains, so this beta chain is a stray read whose abundance carries little weight. The rearrangement uses TRBV20-1 and TRBJ1-4; 8 bases agree with TRBD1. The germline gives CDR1 DFQATT, CDR2 SNEGSKA (reference sequence). This CDR3 has 13 amino acids. V was clipped by 6 bases and J by 4 bases; unmatched bases: 4. CDR3 loop: CSAPQGDNEKLFF. In DNA form, the CDR3 reads TGCAGTGCGCCACAGGGGGATAATGAAAAACTGTTTTTT.

This clonotype was counted at least ten times. Little can be read into the size of this beta chain, an off-target read in a library designed for alpha chains. The V and J genes are TRBV24-1 and TRBJ2-1; D gene ambiguous. The CDR3 loop spans 13 amino acids. With 3 bases removed from V and 6 bases from J, the gap between germline ends came to 8 bases. Germline V gene lookup returns CDR1 KGHDR and CDR2 SFDVKD. The chain's CDR3 is CATSDGPGNEQFF. The CDR3 DNA reads TGTGCCACCAGTGATGGGCCGGGCAATGAGCAGTTCTTC.

By sample share, this clonotype is medium-sized (0.01 to 0.1%). The size of this beta chain means little, since it is a stray read in a library made for alpha chains. The chain links TRBV5-1 to TRBJ1-2; a weak D match, TRBD1 (5 bases). The V and J ends lost 0 bases and 4 bases respectively, with 10 bases between them. The CDR3 totals 14 residues. The germline CDR1 and CDR2 sequences are SGHRS and YFSETQ. CDR3 loop: CASSLGAGSYGYTF. The CDR3 coding sequence is TGCGCCAGCAGCTTGGGCGCAGGGAGCTATGGCTACACCTTC.

By proportion, this clonotype is medium-sized. This beta chain is an off-target read within a library intended for alpha chains, so its frequency means little. The CDR3 region is CASSLTGTATNEKLFF. The DNA of the CDR3 is TGTGCCAGCAGCTTAACCGGGACGGCAACTAATGAAAAACTGTTTTTT. The chain is built from TRBV5-6 and TRBJ1-4; TRBD1 might be the D (5 bases). Germline CDR1 is SGHDT and CDR2 is YYEEEE. The CDR3 has 16 amino acids. The V end lost 2 bases, the J end lost 0 bases, and 11 bases lay between the germline ends. The variable domain in full, completed from reference TRBV5-6 and TRBJ1-4, reads DAGVTQSPTHLIKTRGQQVTLRCSPKSGHDTVSWYQQALGQGPQFIFQYYEEEERQRGNFPDRFSGHQFPNYSSELNVNALLLGDSALYLCASSLTGTATNEKLFFGSGTQLSVL.

This clonotype qualifies as medium-sized. Within a library made for alpha chains, this beta chain is off target, and its count is uninformative. The rearrangement links TRBV6-5 to TRBJ2-7; 7 bases fit TRBD1. The germline V gene has CDR1 MNHEY and CDR2 SVGAGI. V shed 0 bases, J shed 2 bases, and the junction held 1 base outside the gene matches. The CDR3 is made up of 14 amino acids. The CDR3 loop is CASSYSGQTYEQYF. The CDR3 DNA follows: TGTGCCAGCAGTTACTCGGGACAGACCTACGAGCAGTACTTC.

The sample holds a few counts of this clonotype. This beta chain was picked up by a library intended for alpha chains and is off target, so its count carries little meaning. The rearrangement links TRBV12-3 or TRBV12-4 to TRBJ2-2; D may be TRBD1 or TRBD2 (5 bases each). V gave up 7 bases and J gave up 0 bases, with 12 bases separating them. The CDR3 runs 15 residues. CDR3 nucleotide sequence: TGTGCCAGCACCCCGGGGCTTGCGAACACCGGGGAGCTGTTTTTT. Its protein product is CASTPGLANTGELFF.

A remark on this clonotype: A much larger clone differs by one base, so this may be a read error. For a library built for alpha chains, this beta chain is a stray read; little rests on its size. The chain recombines TRBV10-3 with TRBJ1-4, with D possibly matching TRBD1 (5 bases). The germline V gene has CDR1 ENHRY and CDR2 SYGVKD. The CDR3 has 13 amino acids. DNA of the CDR3: TGTGCCGTCAGCAGGGAAACTAATGAAAAACTGTTTTTT. This codes for CAVSRETNEKLFF.

With regard to this clonotype: This beta chain is an off-target read within a library intended for alpha chains, so its frequency means little. The V gene is TRBV14, the J gene TRBJ2-1; 9 bases fit TRBD2. Germline V gene sequence: CDR1 SGHDN, CDR2 FVKESK. This CDR3 contains 17 residues. With 0 bases clipped from V and 5 bases from J, the junction kept 8 bases outside the gene matches. The CDR3 sequence: CASSQDRTLAGDNEQFF. CDR3 in DNA: TGTGCCAGCAGCCAAGACCGGACTTTAGCGGGAGACAATGAGCAGTTCTTC.

This clonotype is judged medium-sized. Found in a library prepared for alpha chains, this beta chain is an off-target read, and its abundance has little meaning. V and J are TRBV5-1 and TRBJ2-1; D is uncertain. Germline values: CDR1 SGHRS, CDR2 YFSETQ. This CDR3 has 14 amino acids. Trimming stripped 1 base from V and 3 bases from J, with 8 bases between. The CDR3 sequence is CASSLTAYYNEQFF. The DNA of the CDR3 is TGCGCCAGCAGCTTGACGGCATACTACAATGAGCAGTTCTTC.

This clonotype ranks as medium-sized. This beta chain came through as a stray read in a library set up for alpha chains, and its size says little. The gene calls are TRBV7-2 and TRBJ1-1; the D is unclear. CDR3 length equals 15 residues. Germline V lookup: CDR1 SGHTA, CDR2 FQGNSA. The V end was cut by 0 bases, the J end by 7 bases, with 15 bases between. For the CDR3, the DNA is TGTGCCAGCAGCTTAGCGTCCTGGACTAGTGGTGAAGCTTTCTTT. This codes for CASSLASWTSGEAFF.

This clonotype counts as medium-sized. This beta chain turned up in a library designed for alpha chains; as an off-target read, its abundance says little. V is TRBV5-1 and J is TRBJ2-7, with 8 bases that match TRBD1. In germline, CDR1 is SGHRS, CDR2 YFSETQ. CDR3 length equals 15 residues. V lost 0 bases, J lost 1 base, and 3 bases stayed unmatched. The chain's CDR3 is CASSLGTGMSYEQYF. The CDR3 region has the DNA TGCGCCAGCAGCTTGGGGACAGGGATGTCCTACGAGCAGTACTTC.

This clonotype is labeled as medium-sized (0.01 to 0.1%). Since it is a stray read in a library aimed at alpha chains, this beta chain has a size that is not meaningful. The CDR3 DNA is TGCAGTGCTAGGGTCGGGGGAACCGGCAGTGGTGGCTATCTACAGCATTTT. It is translated as CSARVGGTGSGGYLQHF. This rearrangement joins TRBV20-1 to TRBJ1-5, with a weak D call TRBD1 (5 bases). Germline V gene lookup returns CDR1 DFQATT and CDR2 SNEGSKA (reference sequence). Deletions cut 3 bases from V and 13 bases from J, with 31 bases between. The CDR3 contains 17 residues.

This clonotype was detected ten times or more. A library prepared for alpha chains yielded this beta chain as an off-target read; its size is of little meaning. The CDR3 is CASSRLAENTGELFF. The DNA of the CDR3 is TGCGCCAGCAGCCGACTAGCGGAGAACACCGGGGAGCTGTTTTTT. The V gene is TRBV5-1, the J gene TRBJ2-2; 9 bases align to TRBD2. Trimming cost V 4 bases and J 1 base; bases outside gene matches: 2. The length of the CDR3 is 15 residues. Germline V CDR1 and CDR2: SGHRS, YFSETQ.

This clonotype was seen repeatedly, ten times or more. This beta chain slipped into a library made for alpha chains as a stray read, so its size is not meaningful. The chain has TRBV27 and TRBJ1-1, with no clear D. V was clipped by 4 bases and J by 1 base, with 7 bases between them. Germline V gene data show CDR1 as MNHEY and CDR2 as SMNVEV (reference sequence). CDR3 length: 13 amino acids. The CDR3 here is CASSSTGNTEAFF. The CDR3 DNA reads as TGTGCCAGCAGTTCGACCGGGAACACTGAAGCTTTCTTT.

The table lists this clonotype with many counts. The library was prepared for alpha chains; this beta chain is a stray read, so its frequency means little. The chain links TRBV11-2 to TRBJ2-2, with a tentative D call TRBD2 (5 bases). The V end was cut by 3 bases, the J end by 4 bases, with 9 bases between. The germline CDR1 and CDR2 sequences are SGHAT and FQNNGV. CDR3 length: 14 residues. CDR3 in amino acids: CASSFMRATGELFF. CDR3 bases: TGTGCCAGCAGCTTCATGAGGGCCACCGGGGAGCTGTTTTTT.

As regards this clonotype: This beta chain was picked up by a library intended for alpha chains and is off target, so its count carries little meaning. The V and J genes are TRBV7-2 and TRBJ2-2, with TRBD2 matching 8 bases. Looked up from germline, CDR1 is SGHTA and CDR2 is FQGNSA. CDR3 length: 14 amino acids. Trimming at V came to 3 bases and at J to 6 bases, leaving 3 bases not matched to a gene. The CDR3 protein is CASSFGLAAGELFF. CDR3 bases: TGTGCCAGCAGCTTTGGACTAGCTGCCGGGGAGCTGTTTTTT.

In this sample, this clonotype turned up many times. A library made for alpha chains picked up this beta chain off target, so its size means little. The genes are TRBV20-1 and TRBJ2-3; weak D call: TRBD2 (6 bases). This CDR3 spans 13 amino acids. Looked up from germline, CDR1 is DFQATT and CDR2 is SNEGSKA (reference sequence). Deletions cut 5 bases from V and 1 base from J, with 10 bases between. For the CDR3, the DNA is TGCAGTGCTGCGGACTACCGCACAGATACGCAGTATTTT. This gives the protein CSAADYRTDTQYF.

This clonotype was seen a handful of times. The library was designed around alpha chains, so this beta chain is a stray read whose abundance carries little weight. The chain links TRBV29-1 to TRBJ2-1, with TRBD1 as a possible D gene (6 bases). CDR3 size: 13 residues. CDR1 and CDR2 from the germline V gene are SQVTM and ANQGSEA. V gave up 3 bases and J gave up 3 bases, with 9 bases separating them. The CDR3 reads CSVDGRGYNEQFF. CDR3 nucleotide sequence: TGCAGCGTTGACGGCAGGGGCTACAATGAGCAGTTCTTC.

This clonotype qualifies as medium-sized. This beta chain is an unintended read in a library built for alpha chains; its size means little. The chain uses TRBV4-1 and TRBJ2-1; D might be TRBD1 (5 bases). Trimming cost V 1 base and J 8 bases, with 12 bases left between them. The CDR3 is made up of 14 amino acids. In germline, CDR1 is MGHRA, CDR2 YSYEKL. CDR3 sequence reads: CASSQVGRAYEQFF. The CDR3, as DNA: TGCGCCAGCAGCCAAGTGGGCAGGGCGTATGAGCAGTTCTTC.

By its share, this clonotype is medium-sized. Because the library targeted alpha chains, this beta chain is an off-target read whose size means little. DNA of the CDR3: TGTGCCAACAAACAGGGGGTGAACACTGAAGCTTTCTTT. Its translation is CANKQGVNTEAFF. The rearrangement links TRBV2 to TRBJ1-1, with 8 bases identical to TRBD1. Trimming at V came to 10 bases and at J to 0 bases, leaving 4 bases not matched to a gene. Germline V gives CDR1 SNHLY, CDR2 FYNNEI. CDR3 length: 13 residues.